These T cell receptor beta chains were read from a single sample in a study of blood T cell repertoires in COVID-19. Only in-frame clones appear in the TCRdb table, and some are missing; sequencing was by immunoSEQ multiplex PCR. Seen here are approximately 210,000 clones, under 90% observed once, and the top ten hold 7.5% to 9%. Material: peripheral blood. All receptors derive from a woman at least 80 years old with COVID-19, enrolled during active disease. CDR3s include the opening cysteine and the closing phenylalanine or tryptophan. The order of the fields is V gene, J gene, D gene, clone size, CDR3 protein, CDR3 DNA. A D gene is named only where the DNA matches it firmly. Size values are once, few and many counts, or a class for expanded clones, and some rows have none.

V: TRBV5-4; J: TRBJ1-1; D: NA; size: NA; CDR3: CASSRPTGSSEAFF; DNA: TGTGCCAGCAGCCGACCCACAGGGAGCAGCGAAGCTTTCTTT
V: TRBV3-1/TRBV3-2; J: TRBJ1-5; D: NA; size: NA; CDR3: CASSFGGLSNQPQHF; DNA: TGTGCCAGCAGCTTCGGGGGGCTAAGCAATCAGCCCCAGCATTTT
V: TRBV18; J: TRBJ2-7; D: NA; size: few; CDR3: CASSRGAQTYEQYF; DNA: TGTGCCAGCAGCCGGGGAGCGCAGACCTACGAGCAGTACTTC
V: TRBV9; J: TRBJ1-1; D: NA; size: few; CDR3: CASSPHEGVYTEAFF; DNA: TGTGCCAGCAGCCCACATGAGGGGGTTTACACTGAAGCTTTCTTT
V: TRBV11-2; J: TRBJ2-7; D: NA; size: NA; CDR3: CASSWTASAYEQYF; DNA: TGTGCCAGCAGCTGGACAGCCTCGGCGTACGAGCAGTACTTC
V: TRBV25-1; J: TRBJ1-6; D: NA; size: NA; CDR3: CASRNTGHSPLHF; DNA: TGTGCCAGCAGAAATACAGGGCACTCACCCCTCCACTTT
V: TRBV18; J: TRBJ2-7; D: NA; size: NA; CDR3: CASSPPQRALSSEQYF; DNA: TGTGCCAGCTCACCACCTCAGCGGGCACTGAGTTCCGAGCAGTACTTC
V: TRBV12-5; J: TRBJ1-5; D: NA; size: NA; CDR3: CASVPEGEAGDYQPQHF; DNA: TGTGCTAGTGTTCCTGAGGGGGAAGCGGGAGATTATCAGCCCCAGCATTTT
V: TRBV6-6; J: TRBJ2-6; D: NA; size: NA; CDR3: CASSLDSQNPYSGANVLTF; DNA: TGTGCCAGCAGCTTGGACAGCCAAAACCCCTACTCTGGGGCCAACGTCCTGACTTTC
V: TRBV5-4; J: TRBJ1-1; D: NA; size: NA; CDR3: CASSAELRNTEAFF; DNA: TGTGCCAGCTCGGCAGAACTAAGGAACACTGAAGCTTTCTTT
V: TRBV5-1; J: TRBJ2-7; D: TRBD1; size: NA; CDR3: CASSLGQGEEQYF; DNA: TGCGCCAGCAGCTTGGGACAGGGGGAAGAGCAGTACTTC
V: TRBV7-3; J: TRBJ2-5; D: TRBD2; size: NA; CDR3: CASSPRGGSQETQYF; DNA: TGTGCCAGCAGCCCCCGGGGGGGGTCCCAAGAGACCCAGTACTTC
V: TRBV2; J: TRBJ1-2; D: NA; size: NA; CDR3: CASSELSTVGYTF; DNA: TGTGCCAGCAGTGAACTCTCGACAGTAGGCTACACCTTC
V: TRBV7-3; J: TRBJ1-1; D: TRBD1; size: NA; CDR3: CASRTGTVNTEAFF; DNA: TGTGCCAGCAGAACCGGGACAGTAAACACTGAAGCTTTCTTT
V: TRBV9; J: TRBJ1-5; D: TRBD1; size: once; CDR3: CASSPGTGDSGQPQHF; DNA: TGTGCCAGCAGCCCGGGGACAGGCGATTCTGGTCAGCCCCAGCATTTT
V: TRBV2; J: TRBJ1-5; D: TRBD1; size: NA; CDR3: CASSAVDRASQPQHF; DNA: TGTGCCAGCAGTGCGGTCGACAGGGCGAGTCAGCCCCAGCATTTT
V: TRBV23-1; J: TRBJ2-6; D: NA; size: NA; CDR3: CASSLQRPGANVLTF; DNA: TGCGCCAGCAGTCTACAGAGACCTGGGGCCAACGTCCTGACTTTC
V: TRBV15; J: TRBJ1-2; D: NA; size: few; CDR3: CATSSEQGVYGYTF; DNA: TGTGCCACCAGCAGTGAACAGGGCGTCTATGGCTACACCTTC
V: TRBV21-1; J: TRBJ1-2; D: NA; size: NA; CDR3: CASSPMGGGYGYTF; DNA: TGTGCCAGCAGCCCCATGGGGGGAGGGTATGGCTACACCTTC